This passage covers 13 T cell receptor beta chains from one sample sequenced in a study of T cells in Graves' hyperthyroidism and ophthalmopathy. Amplification of TCR beta CDR3 regions was performed using RNA transcripts as template. The study used the HTBI primer set for a first-round RT-PCR of the TCR CDR3. TCRdb passed the multiplex PCR reads through MiXCR, listing each CDR3 protein once. The data show some 800,000 distinct CDR3 sequences, around 39% seen once. Specimen: blood. The receptors stem from a man between 18 and 29 years old with Graves' hyperthyroidism.

Regarding this clonotype: Possible read error: a much larger clone is one base away. This rearrangement joins TRBV7-9 to TRBJ2-7, with 7 bases that match TRBD1. CDR3 size: 16 residues. Looked up from germline, CDR1 is SEHNR and CDR2 is FQNEAQ (reference sequence). The CDR3 loop is CASSQSATGETYKQYF. In nucleotides, the CDR3 is TGCGCCAGCAGCCAAAGCGCAACAGGGGAGACGTACAAGCAGTACTTC.

This clonotype has more than one count but fewer than ten. This chain uses TRBV7-2 with TRBJ2-5, with 8 bases lining up with TRBD1. V was pared by 5 bases and J by 5 bases, with 16 bases of the junction left unmatched. Germline-derived CDR1 and CDR2 are SGHTA and FQGNSA. The CDR3 consists of 17 residues. CDR3 bases: TGTGCCAGCAGCCTCGGCAGGGGGCTAACCCTCGGGGAGACCCAGTACTTC. It specifies CASSLGRGLTLGETQYF.

This clonotype was found a few times. This chain links TRBV12-3 or TRBV12-4 with TRBJ2-7; the match to TRBD1 covers 7 bases. Trimming took 6 bases from V and 3 from J; bases not matched to a gene: 8. CDR3 length: 14 amino acids. The CDR3 DNA follows: TGTGCCAGCAGAGCCGGGACAGCTGGCTACGAGCAGTACTTC. As protein: CASRAGTAGYEQYF.

This sequence joins TRBV20-1 and TRBJ2-4; 9 bases agree with TRBD2. The V and J ends lost 4 bases and 0 bases, in that order; junction bases with no gene match: 4. The CDR3 consists of 15 residues. From germline, CDR1 is DFQATT and CDR2 SNEGSKA (reference sequence). The CDR3 coding sequence is TGCAGTGCTAATAGCGGGAGCGGAGCCAAAAACATTCAGTACTTC. This encodes CSANSGSGAKNIQYF.

The chain links TRBV6-5 to TRBJ1-6; TRBD1 agrees at 7 bases. After removal of 7 bases from V and 9 bases from J, the junction contained 15 bases not matched to a gene. The V gene's germline CDR1 is MNHEY and CDR2 SVGAGI. The CDR3 is made up of 16 amino acids. The CDR3 DNA reads TGTGCCAGCACTCCGGGACAGAGGGTATCTAGTTCACCCCTCCACTTT. This translates into CASTPGQRVSSSPLHF.

This clonotype was detected a few times. The chain has TRBV14 and TRBJ1-4; D is uncertain. Trimming took 4 bases from V and 2 from J, leaving 14 bases between them. The CDR3 sequence is 16 residues long. The germline gives CDR1 SGHDN, CDR2 FVKESK. CDR3 coding DNA: TGTGCCAGCAGCCGCGGCCCCCGTACGACTAATGAAAAACTGTTTTTT. Amino acids: CASSRGPRTTNEKLFF. The complete variable domain, with remaining parts taken from reference TRBV14 and TRBJ1-4, reads EAGVTQFPSHSVIEKGQTVTLRCDPISGHDNLYWYRRVMGKEIKFLLHFVKESKQDESGMPNNRFLAERTGGTYSTLKVQPAELEDSGVYFCASSRGPRTTNEKLFFGSGTQLSVL.

The count of this clonotype is one. This rearrangement joins TRBV12-3 or TRBV12-4 to TRBJ2-7; 9 bases fit TRBD1. Trimming cost V 6 bases and J 3 bases; bases outside gene matches: 12. The CDR3 sequence is 16 residues long. CDR3 sequence reads: CASSSGTGSPHYEQYF. CDR3 nucleotide sequence: TGTGCCAGCAGCTCCGGGACAGGGAGTCCCCACTACGAGCAGTACTTC.

The sample holds many counts of this clonotype. V is TRBV19 and J is TRBJ2-7, with D unclear. The CDR3 is made up of 13 amino acids. V lost 5 bases, J lost 6 bases, and 14 bases lay in between. Germline loops: CDR1 LNHDA, CDR2 SQIVND (reference sequence). CDR3 sequence: CASSLGLWGEQYF. CDR3 DNA: TGTGCCAGTAGTCTTGGTTTATGGGGCGAGCAGTACTTC.

The chain links TRBV7-2 to TRBJ1-1; tentatively, D is TRBD1 (6 bases). V was cut by 4 bases and J by 2 bases, with 14 bases left in between. Germline V gene sequence: CDR1 SGHTA, CDR2 FQGNSA. The CDR3 is 15 amino acids. CDR3 sequence: CASSSSRTVNTEAFF. The CDR3 nucleotides are TGTGCCAGCAGCTCCTCCAGGACAGTCAACACTGAAGCTTTCTTT. Together with reference TRBV7-2 and TRBJ1-1, the CDR3 gives the full variable domain: GAGVSQSPSNKVTEKGKDVELRCDPISGHTALYWYRQSLGQGLEFLIYFQGNSAPDKSGLPSDRFSAERTGGSVSTLTIQRTQQEDSAVYLCASSSSRTVNTEAFFGQGTRLTVV.

This clonotype was observed a handful of times. The V gene is TRBV7-8, the J gene TRBJ2-7, with D perhaps TRBD2 (5 bases). Trimming removed 5 bases from V and 3 bases from J, with 14 bases in between. Germline V gene sequence: CDR1 SGHVS, CDR2 FQNEAQ. The CDR3 covers 14 residues. The CDR3 coding sequence is TGTGCCAGCAGCCCCCGATGGGAGAACTACGAGCAGTACTTC. This encodes CASSPRWENYEQYF.

This clonotype has at least ten counts. This chain joins TRBV20-1 and TRBJ2-5; no firm D call. Germline V CDR1 and CDR2: DFQATT, SNEGSKA (reference sequence). The CDR3 is 12 residues long. Trimming removed 2 bases from V and 5 bases from J, with 9 bases in between. For the CDR3, the DNA is TGCAGTGCTAGAAGTATTTCGGAGACCCAGTACTTC. Its translation: CSARSISETQYF.

The chain recombines TRBV7-6 with TRBJ1-1; no clear D. Germline assignment: CDR1 SGHVS and CDR2 FNYEAQ. CDR3 length equals 12 residues. Trimming stripped 6 bases from V and 1 base from J, with 6 bases between. Written as DNA, the CDR3 is TGTGCCAGCAGGGTAAGGAACACTGAAGCTTTCTTT. Its translation: CASRVRNTEAFF.

The V and J genes are TRBV10-3 and TRBJ2-7; either TRBD1 or TRBD2 may fit D (5 bases each). The CDR3 sequence is 13 residues long. Between the trimmed V and J ends, which lost 3 bases and 4 bases, there was a span of 10 bases. Germline assignment: CDR1 ENHRY and CDR2 SYGVKD. The CDR3 coding sequence is TGTGCCATCAGTGAAGGGGAGACGTACGAGCAGTACTTC. Residues: CAISEGETYEQYF.